Described below is a single TCR beta chain sequence and its context. The sample comes from a study of T cell changes during pregnancy in multiple sclerosis. Using immunoSEQ multiplex PCR, the repertoire was profiled, and TCRdb retains in-frame clones only, with some absent. The profile shows some 52,000 clones, roughly 92% of them singletons. Sample: CD4+ T cells from peripheral blood mononuclear cells, taken in the third trimester of pregnancy. This TCR was recovered from a female donor with multiple sclerosis, enrolled in a pregnancy study.

CDR3 DNA sequence: TGCGCCAGCAGCTTGTGGGCGTCGGCGCCCCAAGAGACCCAGTACTTC. Its translation: CASSLWASAPQETQYF. This sequence joins TRBV5-1 and TRBJ2-5; unclear D gene. The CDR3 sequence is 16 residues long. Trimming stripped 1 base from V and 1 base from J, with 14 bases between. Looked up from germline, CDR1 is SGHRS and CDR2 is YFSETQ.